The 8 T cell receptor beta chains reported below all come from one sample, sequenced in a study of cytomegalovirus exposure and HLA in healthy donors (dated by TCRdb to about 2017). The method behind the library was the immunoSEQ multiplex PCR assay. For the multiplex PCR, a mixture combining 60 forward primers for TCR Vbeta segments and 13 reverse primers for TCR Jbeta segments was used. TCRdb re-hosts the immuneACCESS table, in-frame sequences only. Its copies lack some clones; in the studies checked, an unresolved V gene accounts for under half of them, and the cause for the rest is not known. This sample has about 220,000 clones in its table, and roughly 82% of those were observed once. Of the sample, around 5.7% is held by the ten largest clones. The sequenced material came from PBMCs. The receptor set was obtained from a woman between 40 and 50 years old in good health and CMV-seropositive.

J is TRBJ1-1 and V is TRBV7-9; D gene uncertain. This CDR3 contains 14 residues. V dropped 2 bases and J dropped 1 base, with 8 bases sitting between them. Germline V gene sequence: CDR1 SEHNR, CDR2 FQNEAQ (reference sequence). Here the CDR3 reads CASSLTAGNTEAFF. For the CDR3, the DNA is TGTGCCAGCAGCTTAACGGCAGGGAACACTGAAGCTTTCTTT.

The chain has TRBV6-5 and TRBJ2-7, with 9 bases fitting TRBD2. Germline CDR1 reads MNHEY; CDR2 reads SVGAGI. V lost 9 bases and J lost 5; bases outside the gene matches: 11. The CDR3 is 14 residues long. The CDR3 nucleotides read TGTGCCAGTCATCTAGCGGGACGAAACCACGAGCAGTACTTC. This translates into CASHLAGRNHEQYF.

The rearrangement links TRBV29-1 to TRBJ1-1, with 8 bases lining up with TRBD1. CDR3 length: 13 amino acids. Looked up from germline, CDR1 is SQVTM and CDR2 is ANQGSEA. With V trimmed by 7 bases and J by 1 base, 5 bases remained unmatched. The CDR3 DNA reads as TGCAGCGGTCGACAGGGGTGGAACACTGAAGCTTTCTTT. It encodes CSGRQGWNTEAFF. Combining the CDR3 with reference TRBV29-1 and TRBJ1-1 gives the whole variable domain SAVISQKPSRDICQRGTSLTIQCQVDSQVTMMFWYRQQPGQSLTLIATANQGSEATYESGFVIDKFPISRPNLTFSTLTVSNMSPEDSSIYLCSGRQGWNTEAFFGQGTRLTVV.

The chain links TRBV7-2 to TRBJ2-3; D might be TRBD2 (5 bases). Trimming left V 1 base short and J 5 bases short, with 7 bases between. The germline V gene has CDR1 SGHTA and CDR2 FQGNSA. The length of the CDR3 is 13 residues. In nucleotides, the CDR3 is TGTGCCAGCAGCTTAGACGGGATAGATACGCAGTATTTT. Translation gives CASSLDGIDTQYF.

In its sample, this clone was seen a few times. The gene calls are TRBV7-9 and TRBJ2-7; 12 nucleotides agree with TRBD2. With 1 base clipped from V and 2 bases from J, the junction kept 3 bases outside the gene matches. This CDR3 spans 16 amino acids. The germline V gene has CDR1 SEHNR and CDR2 FQNEAQ (reference sequence). Here the CDR3 DNA reads TGTGCCAGCAGCTTAGGACTAGCGGGAGCCCCCTACGAGCAGTACTTC. Protein product: CASSLGLAGAPYEQYF. Filled out from reference TRBV7-9 and TRBJ2-7, the complete variable domain reads DTGVSQNPRHKITKRGQNVTFRCDPISEHNRLYWYRQTLGQGPEFLTYFQNEAQLEKSRLLSDRFSAERPKGSFSTLEIQRTEQGDSAMYLCASSLGLAGAPYEQYFGPGTRLTVT.

This clone has just a few counts. The chain uses TRBV29-1 and TRBJ1-2, with D possibly TRBD1 on 5 matching bases. The ends were cut back, 4 bases at V and 4 bases at J, with 16 bases in the middle. The CDR3 runs to 14 residues. Germline lookup yields CDR1 SQVTM and CDR2 ANQGSEA. In DNA, the CDR3 is TGCAGCGTTGGGGGCCCGGGGGTAGGCTATGGCTACACCTTC. This sequence encodes CSVGGPGVGYGYTF.

This chain uses TRBV19 with TRBJ2-7; 7 nucleotides agree with TRBD2. Per the germline V gene, CDR1 is LNHDA and CDR2 is SQIVND (reference sequence). J was trimmed by 3 bases and V by 5 bases; bases with no gene match: 4. The CDR3 covers 13 residues. The CDR3 coding sequence is TGTGCCAGTAGTTCCCGGACTAGCTACGAGCAGTACTTC. It is translated as CASSSRTSYEQYF.

Concerning this clone: Germline and junction disagree at one end, which may indicate a read error. The chain uses TRBV4-1 and TRBJ1-1; no clear D. Germline V lookup: CDR1 MGHRA, CDR2 YSYEKL. The CDR3 loop spans 15 amino acids. CDR3 in DNA: TGCGCCGGCAGCCAAGATATACACGAGAACACTGAAGCTTTCTTT. Translating gives CAGSQDIHENTEAFF.